The 19 T cell receptor beta chains below were found in one sample sequenced in a study of blood T cell repertoires in COVID-19. Sequenced by immunoSEQ multiplex PCR; TCRdb stores in-frame clones only, minus some. This table holds about 310,000 clones, 75% to 90% found once. Sequences were obtained from PBMCs or T cells enriched from blood (not recorded which). The receptors here all came from a woman aged 40 to 50 who had recovered from COVID-19.

V and J are TRBV15 and TRBJ1-1, with D perhaps TRBD1 (6 bases). The CDR3 extends over 15 amino acids. V shed 1 base and J shed 6 bases, with 15 bases lying between them. In germline, CDR1 is LNHNV, CDR2 YYDKDF (reference sequence). The CDR3 protein is CATSRGQVDIAEAFF. DNA of the CDR3: TGTGCCACCAGCAGAGGACAGGTCGATATCGCTGAAGCTTTCTTT.

The rearrangement links TRBV6-2 or TRBV6-3 to TRBJ2-2; no clear D gene. CDR1 MNHEY and CDR2 SVGEGT come from the germline V gene. CDR3 length: 16 amino acids. Trimming pared 5 bases from V and 2 bases from J, leaving 15 bases between. The CDR3 here is CASSTPRPGNTGELFF. The CDR3 DNA reads TGTGCCAGCAGTACCCCGCGACCGGGTAACACCGGGGAGCTGTTTTTT.

The chain recombines TRBV7-3 with TRBJ2-1; TRBD2 agrees at 14 bases. Trimming removed 4 bases from V and 10 bases from J; junction bases left unmatched: 9. CDR1 is SGHTA, CDR2 FQGTGA, per germline. The CDR3 runs 16 residues. The CDR3 spells CASSWGTSGSLEEQFF. The CDR3 DNA follows: TGTGCCAGCAGCTGGGGGACTAGCGGGAGCCTAGAAGAGCAGTTCTTC.

The genes are TRBV7-3 and TRBJ2-3, with D possibly being TRBD1 (6 bases). Germline CDR1 and CDR2: SGHTA and FQGTGA. The CDR3 sequence is 14 residues long. With 2 bases removed from V and 4 bases from J, the gap between germline ends came to 10 bases. As DNA, the CDR3 is TGTGCCAGCAGCTTATGGGGGCGGGCAGATACGCAGTATTTT. Amino acid sequence: CASSLWGRADTQYF.

In regard to this clone: At one end, the junction sequence differs from germline, possibly due to a read error. The gene calls are TRBV7-7 and TRBJ2-1; possible D gene TRBD2, 6 bases. Germline V gene data show CDR1 as SSHAT and CDR2 as FNYEAQ (reference sequence). The CDR3 consists of 14 residues. The CDR3 sequence: CASSLARTGAEQFF. CDR3 DNA: TGTGCTAGCAGCTTAGCTCGGACGGGAGCCGAGCAGTTCTTC.

The chain has TRBV19 and TRBJ1-1; TRBD1 aligns across 8 bases. CDR1 and CDR2 (germline): LNHDA, SQIVND (reference sequence). Trimming removed 3 bases from V and 3 bases from J; junction bases left unmatched: 9. This CDR3 has 16 residues. The CDR3 DNA reads TGTGCCAGTAGTATCGGACAGGGAAGTTGGTACACTGAAGCTTTCTTT. Encoded protein: CASSIGQGSWYTEAFF.

The chain combines TRBV6-5 with TRBJ2-5, with TRBD2 matching 9 bases. The length of the CDR3 is 15 residues. The V gene end was trimmed by 0 bases and the J gene end by 5 bases; junction bases not matched to a gene: 4. Germline assignment: CDR1 MNHEY and CDR2 SVGAGI. For the CDR3, the DNA is TGTGCCAGCAGTTACTCCGAACTAGCGGGCGAGACCCAGTACTTC. Translating gives CASSYSELAGETQYF.

The V call is TRBV4-3, the J call TRBJ1-1; D remains ambiguous. CDR3 length: 13 amino acids. V lost 2 bases and J lost 7, with 11 bases in between. CDR1 and CDR2 from the germline V gene are LGHNA and YSLEER. The DNA of the CDR3 is TGCGCCAGCAGCCAAACGAGGGCGGGTGAAGCTTTCTTT. This gives the protein CASSQTRAGEAFF.

The chain combines TRBV5-1 with TRBJ2-7; 8 bases align to TRBD1. This CDR3 contains 13 residues. Germline CDR1 reads SGHRS; CDR2 reads YFSETQ. J was trimmed by 3 bases and V by 4 bases; bases with no gene match: 3. This CDR3 reads CASSRGQVYEQYF. The DNA for the CDR3 is TGCGCCAGCAGCCGGGGACAGGTCTACGAGCAGTACTTC.

The chain is built from TRBV28 and TRBJ1-6; 9 bases agree with TRBD1. The CDR3 is made up of 15 amino acids. J was trimmed by 5 bases and V by 4 bases; bases with no gene match: 3. CDR1 and CDR2 (germline): MDHEN, SYDVKM. CDR3 sequence reads: CASSWGQGNNSPLHF. CDR3 bases: TGTGCCAGCAGTTGGGGACAGGGAAATAATTCACCCCTCCACTTT.

V is TRBV5-1 and J is TRBJ1-2; TRBD1 agrees at 9 bases. The CDR3 extends over 15 amino acids. Germline values: CDR1 SGHRS, CDR2 YFSETQ. V lost 0 bases to trimming and J lost 5 bases; unmatched junction nucleotides: 5. In DNA form, the CDR3 reads TGCGCCAGCAGCTTGGGGACAGGGGACTTTTATGGCTACACCTTC. Residues: CASSLGTGDFYGYTF.

The gene calls are TRBV21-1 and TRBJ1-5; the table calls TRBD1, which could not be checked here. TRBV21-1 counts as a pseudogene. The length of the CDR3 is 13 residues. The CDR3, as DNA: TGTGCCAGCAGCCCCTTCCAGAATCAGCCCCAGCATTTT. Translated, it gives CASSPFQNQPQHF.

This clone was observed a handful of times. The V gene is TRBV7-2, the J gene TRBJ2-3; 14 nucleotides match TRBD2. The CDR3 contains 21 residues. Trimming cost V 0 bases and J 1 base; bases outside gene matches: 12. Germline V lookup: CDR1 SGHTA, CDR2 FQGNSA. CDR3 coding DNA: TGTGCCAGCAGCTTAGCAAAGGGAGGGGGACTAGCGGGAGTCCGCACAGATACGCAGTATTTT. It specifies CASSLAKGGGLAGVRTDTQYF.

This chain connects TRBV19 to TRBJ2-1, with TRBD2 matching over 12 bases. The germline V gene encodes CDR1 LNHDA and CDR2 SQIVND (reference sequence). The CDR3 extends over 15 amino acids. V was pared by 3 bases and J by 7 bases, with 4 bases of the junction left unmatched. CDR3 loop: CASSIYLAGGNEQFF. The CDR3 region has the DNA TGTGCCAGTAGTATCTATCTAGCGGGAGGGAATGAGCAGTTCTTC.

The J gene is TRBJ2-3, the V gene TRBV29-1, with 7 bases matching TRBD2. The J segment lost 4 bases and the V segment lost 8 bases, leaving 6 bases of the junction unmatched. CDR3 size: 12 residues. Germline assignment: CDR1 SQVTM and CDR2 ANQGSEA. CDR3 region: CSLGGEADTQYF. CDR3 in DNA: TGCAGCCTGGGGGGGGAAGCAGATACGCAGTATTTT.

CDR3: CASSSPGTSGMGTGELFF. DNA of the CDR3: TGTGCCAGCAGCTCTCCTGGGACTAGCGGGATGGGCACCGGGGAGCTGTTTTTT. V and J are TRBV7-2 and TRBJ2-2, with 13 positions matching TRBD2. The CDR3 has 18 residues. Germline CDR1 SGHTA, CDR2 FQGNSA. J gave up 4 bases and V 4 bases, and 9 bases lay outside the gene matches.

This rearrangement joins TRBV24-1 to TRBJ2-5, with TRBD2 matching 12 bases. J lost 0 bases, V lost 2 bases, and 6 bases had no gene match. The CDR3 has 18 residues. The germline V gene encodes CDR1 KGHDR and CDR2 SFDVKD. The CDR3 region has the DNA TGTGCCACCAGTGATTCCGGGACTAGCGGGTGGGACCAAGAGACCCAGTACTTC. Its protein is CATSDSGTSGWDQETQYF.

The chain joins TRBV19 to TRBJ1-2; D gene unclear. The CDR3 is made up of 14 amino acids. V gave up 3 bases and J gave up 2 bases, with 10 bases separating them. The germline V gene has CDR1 LNHDA and CDR2 SQIVND (reference sequence). The DNA for the CDR3 is TGTGCCAGTAGTATCTCCATAGAGAACTATGGCTACACCTTC. It yields the protein CASSISIENYGYTF.

CDR3 coding DNA: TGTGCCAGCTCACCAGTCGGAGGGGCGAACATTCAGTACTTC. Translation gives CASSPVGGANIQYF. This chain connects TRBV18 to TRBJ2-4; maybe TRBD2 (6 bases). The germline gives CDR1 KGHSH, CDR2 LQKENI. This CDR3 is 14 amino acids long. Trimming removed 2 bases from V and 7 bases from J, with 12 bases in between.